These 16 T cell receptor beta chains share one sample of origin, sequenced in a study of CD8+ T cells in alopecia areata (dated by TCRdb to the late 2010s). The time point label here, explained by the study, means: 24 weeks on oral tofacitinib. Explained via the paper, the treatment or condition label denotes: oral pan-JAK inhibitor, 5-10 mg twice daily. Libraries were made using the immunoSEQ multiplex PCR assay. RNA was extracted from all samples and reverse transcribed into cDNA, which served as template for TCR sequencing. TCRdb re-hosts the immuneACCESS table, in-frame sequences only. Its copies lack some clones; in the studies checked, an unresolved V gene accounts for under half of them, and the cause for the rest is not known. In all, the sample holds roughly 200,000 clones, and 58% of those were seen once. 10% to 15% of the sample rests with the top ten. The sample in question was CD8+ T cells sorted from blood, obtained at week 24, from a patient treated with tofacitinib. The receptors originated from a human donor with alopecia areata.

This clone appeared a few times. The V call is TRBV10-3, the J call TRBJ2-7; the D is unclear. CDR3 length: 12 residues. Germline CDR1 and CDR2: ENHRY and SYGVKD. V shed 8 bases and J shed 0 bases, with 8 bases lying between them. The CDR3 coding sequence is TGTGCCATCGGTCAGTCCTCCTACGAGCAGTACTTC. This encodes CAIGQSSYEQYF.

This chain uses TRBV4-1 with TRBJ1-6; the D gene is possibly TRBD1 (6 bases). V lost 5 bases, J lost 11 bases, and 13 bases lay in between. CDR1 and CDR2 (germline): MGHRA, YSYEKL. This CDR3 is built from 13 residues. CDR3 loop: CASSTTQGPPLHF. The DNA for the CDR3 is TGCGCCAGCAGCACTACACAGGGCCCACCCCTCCACTTT.

The V call is TRBV6-1, the J call TRBJ2-3; weak D call: TRBD1 (6 bases). The CDR3 totals 16 residues. Trimming removed 3 bases at V and 3 bases at J, with 16 bases between. Germline V gene lookup returns CDR1 MNHNS and CDR2 SASEGT. The CDR3 loop is CASSELPTGLTDTQYF. The DNA of the CDR3 is TGTGCCAGCAGTGAGCTACCAACAGGGTTGACAGATACGCAGTATTTT.

The genes are TRBV15 and TRBJ2-2, with 7 positions matching TRBD2. The CDR3 sequence is 15 residues long. The J segment lost 8 bases and the V segment lost 5 bases, leaving 11 bases of the junction unmatched. Germline-derived CDR1 and CDR2 are LNHNV and YYDKDF (reference sequence). The CDR3, as DNA: TGTGCCACCAGCCTTTCGGGGGGATCATCAGGGGAGCTGTTTTTT. Its protein product is CATSLSGGSSGELFF.

The gene calls are TRBV4-1 and TRBJ2-5; 11 bases agree with TRBD2. Germline values: CDR1 MGHRA, CDR2 YSYEKL. V dropped 0 bases and J dropped 4; count of bases not matched to a gene: 4. The CDR3 consists of 16 residues. CDR3 bases: TGCGCCAGCAGCCAAGATAGCGGGGGGGCGAGAGAGACCCAGTACTTC. It encodes CASSQDSGGARETQYF.

The chain combines TRBV4-2 with TRBJ2-7; weak D call: TRBD1 (5 bases). Trimming removed 4 bases at V and 2 bases at J, with 9 bases between. This CDR3 is 13 amino acids long. Germline CDR1 and CDR2: LGHNA and YNFKEQ. The CDR3 bases are TGTGCCAGCAGCCCCAGGGTGGCCTACGAGCAGTACTTC. Amino acids: CASSPRVAYEQYF.

V gene TRBV15 combines with J gene TRBJ1-2; D gene ambiguous. Per germline, CDR1 LNHNV and CDR2 YYDKDF (reference sequence). V dropped 5 bases and J dropped 5 bases, with 9 bases sitting between them. CDR3 length: 12 amino acids. DNA of the CDR3: TGTGCCACCAGCGACGTTTTATATGGCTACACCTTC. Protein sequence: CATSDVLYGYTF.

In this sample, this clone turned up once. V usage is TRBV18 and J usage is TRBJ1-5; 7 nucleotides agree with TRBD1. The V segment lost 2 bases and the J segment 4 bases; nucleotides outside the gene matches: 5. The CDR3 is 15 amino acids. The germline CDR1 and CDR2 sequences are KGHSH and LQKENI. Here the CDR3 reads CASSPSGGENQPQHF. The CDR3 nucleotides are TGTGCCAGCTCACCATCAGGGGGAGAGAATCAGCCCCAGCATTTT.

The chain combines TRBV15 with TRBJ2-3, with D tentatively TRBD1 or TRBD2 (6 bases each). V was trimmed by 0 bases and J by 4 bases, leaving 14 bases between them. Germline V lookup: CDR1 LNHNV, CDR2 YYDKDF (reference sequence). CDR3 size: 16 residues. The CDR3, as DNA: TGTGCCACCAGCAGAGATCTCGGGGGCGGTGCAGATACGCAGTATTTT. It specifies CATSRDLGGGADTQYF.

The V call is TRBV18, the J call TRBJ2-3; a weak D match, TRBD1 (6 bases). V lost 3 bases, J lost 1 base, and 14 bases lay in between. Germline assignment: CDR1 KGHSH and CDR2 LQKENI. The CDR3 is 16 amino acids. The CDR3 bases are TGTGCCAGCTCACCGCCGGCAGGGGATGGCACAGATACGCAGTATTTT. As protein: CASSPPAGDGTDTQYF.

The chain joins TRBV5-1 to TRBJ1-1; D is unclear. This CDR3 is 12 amino acids long. V was clipped by 5 bases and J by 2 bases, with 7 bases between them. CDR1 SGHRS and CDR2 YFSETQ come from the germline V gene. CDR3 coding DNA: TGCGCCAGCAGATCGGCAAACACTGAAGCTTTCTTT. It yields the protein CASRSANTEAFF.

This clone was found a few times. Other DNA sequences within the sample encode an identical CDR3. The genes are TRBV4-1 and TRBJ1-1, with no clear D. Germline CDR1 and CDR2: MGHRA and YSYEKL. Trimming pared 0 bases from V and 1 base from J, leaving 3 bases between. The CDR3 loop spans 13 amino acids. CDR3 bases: TGCGCCAGCAGCCAAGACAGGAACACTGAAGCTTTCTTT. This encodes CASSQDRNTEAFF.

The chain links TRBV27 to TRBJ2-5, with TRBD2 matching over 10 bases. Germline V lookup: CDR1 MNHEY, CDR2 SMNVEV (reference sequence). V was pared by 2 bases and J by 2 bases, with 2 bases of the junction left unmatched. The CDR3 has 15 amino acids. The CDR3 here is CASSLLAGAQETQYF. The CDR3 region has the DNA TGTGCCAGCAGTTTACTAGCGGGGGCTCAAGAGACCCAGTACTTC.

This clone was recorded only once. Other DNA sequences in this specimen translate into the identical CDR3. The chain employs TRBV27 and TRBJ1-5, with TRBD1 as a possible D gene (5 bases). Trimming removed 0 bases at V and 4 bases at J, with 10 bases between. The germline gives CDR1 MNHEY, CDR2 SMNVEV (reference sequence). The CDR3 length is 15 residues. The CDR3 sequence: CASSLSSGGNQPQHF. The CDR3 region has the DNA TGTGCCAGCAGTTTATCGTCGGGGGGAAATCAGCCCCAGCATTTT.

This chain joins TRBV13 and TRBJ1-1, with D unclear. This CDR3 has 11 amino acids. V gave up 2 bases and J gave up 7 bases, with 5 bases separating them. Germline CDR1 reads PRHDT; CDR2 reads FYEKMQ (reference sequence). CDR3 nucleotides: TGTGCCAGCAGCTTAAGGTTTGAAGCTTTCTTT. Amino acids: CASSLRFEAFF.

V is TRBV5-1 and J is TRBJ1-5, with D possibly matching TRBD1 (5 bases). V was trimmed by 0 bases and J by 3 bases, leaving 10 bases between them. The CDR3 covers 15 residues. CDR1 is SGHRS and CDR2 is YFSETQ in the germline V gene. The CDR3 reads CASSLDGANNQPQHF. CDR3 DNA: TGCGCCAGCAGCTTGGACGGGGCTAACAATCAGCCCCAGCATTTT.